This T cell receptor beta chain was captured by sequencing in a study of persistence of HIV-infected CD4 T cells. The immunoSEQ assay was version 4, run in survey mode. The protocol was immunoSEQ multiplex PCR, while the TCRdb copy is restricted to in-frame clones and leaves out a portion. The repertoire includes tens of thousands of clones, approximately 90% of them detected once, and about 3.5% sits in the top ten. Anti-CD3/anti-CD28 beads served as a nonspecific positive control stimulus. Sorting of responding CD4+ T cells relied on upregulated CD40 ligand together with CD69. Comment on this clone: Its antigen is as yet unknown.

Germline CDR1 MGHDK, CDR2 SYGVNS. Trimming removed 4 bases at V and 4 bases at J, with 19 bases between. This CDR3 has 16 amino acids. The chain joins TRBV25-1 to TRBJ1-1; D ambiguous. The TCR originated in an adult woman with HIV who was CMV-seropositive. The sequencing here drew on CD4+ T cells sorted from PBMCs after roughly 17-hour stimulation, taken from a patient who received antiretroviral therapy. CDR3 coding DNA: TGTGCCAGCAGTGTGGGTAGAACCCTCGGTACCACTGAAGCTTTCTTT. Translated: CASSVGRTLGTTEAFF.